The clone carrying this T cell receptor (beta chain) has only a few counts. The sample is drawn from a study of identical twins. The junction had 1 base not matched to a gene; V was cut back by 4 bases and J by 0 bases. Germline V gives CDR1 DFQATT, CDR2 SNEGSKA (reference sequence). CDR3 length equals 13 residues. TCRdb reanalysed the 5' RACE reads using MiXCR and keeps one entry per CDR3 protein. The table has approximately 190,000 distinct CDR3 sequences, 15% to 20% seen once. Separately, the same data were catalogued under a study of T cells expressing NK-cell markers. According to that study: Whether expanded NKG2C+ T cell clones were HCMV-specific remained unclear.

Sequencing input: CD8+ T cells sorted from blood. The chain employs TRBV20-1 and TRBJ1-1, with 8 bases lining up with TRBD1. The origin of this receptor is a woman between 18 and 30 years old in good health. The CDR3 reads CSAKDRVNTEAFF. As DNA, the CDR3 is TGCAGTGCTAAGGACAGGGTGAACACTGAAGCTTTCTTT.